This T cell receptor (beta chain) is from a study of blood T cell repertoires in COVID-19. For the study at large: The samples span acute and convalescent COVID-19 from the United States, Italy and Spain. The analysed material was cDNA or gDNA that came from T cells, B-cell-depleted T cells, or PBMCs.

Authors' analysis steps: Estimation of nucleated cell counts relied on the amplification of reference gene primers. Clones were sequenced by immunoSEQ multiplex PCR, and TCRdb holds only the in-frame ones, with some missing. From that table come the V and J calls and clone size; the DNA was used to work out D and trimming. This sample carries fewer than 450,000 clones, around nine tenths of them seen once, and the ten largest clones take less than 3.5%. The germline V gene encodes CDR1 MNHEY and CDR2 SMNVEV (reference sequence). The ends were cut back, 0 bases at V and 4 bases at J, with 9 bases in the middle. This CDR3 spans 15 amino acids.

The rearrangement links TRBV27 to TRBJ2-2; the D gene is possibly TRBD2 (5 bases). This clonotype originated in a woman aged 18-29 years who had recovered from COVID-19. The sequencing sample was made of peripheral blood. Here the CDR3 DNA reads TGTGCCAGCAGTTTATCCCGGGGAATCACCGGGGAGCTGTTTTTT. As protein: CASSLSRGITGELFF.